This TCR beta chain was sequenced in a study of blood T cell repertoires in COVID-19. Study at large: PBMCs, B-cell-depleted T cells, or T cells provided the cDNA or gDNA that made up the material.

Here immunoSEQ multiplex PCR was the method, and the copy in TCRdb shows in-frame clones only, minus some. The sample includes a few hundred thousand clones, around 86% seen only once; the top ten take roughly 3%. J gave up 5 bases and V 2 bases, and 8 bases lay outside the gene matches. The CDR3 runs 16 residues. The germline V gene encodes CDR1 SGHTA and CDR2 FQGNSA. V is TRBV7-2 and J is TRBJ1-1, with 10 nucleotides matching TRBD1. Sequences were obtained from peripheral blood. This sequence originates from a man in his 60s with acute or convalescent COVID-19. In DNA form, the CDR3 reads TGTGCCAGCAGCTTACCGCGACAGGGGGCAGGGACTGAAGCTTTCTTT. Translated, it gives CASSLPRQGAGTEAFF.